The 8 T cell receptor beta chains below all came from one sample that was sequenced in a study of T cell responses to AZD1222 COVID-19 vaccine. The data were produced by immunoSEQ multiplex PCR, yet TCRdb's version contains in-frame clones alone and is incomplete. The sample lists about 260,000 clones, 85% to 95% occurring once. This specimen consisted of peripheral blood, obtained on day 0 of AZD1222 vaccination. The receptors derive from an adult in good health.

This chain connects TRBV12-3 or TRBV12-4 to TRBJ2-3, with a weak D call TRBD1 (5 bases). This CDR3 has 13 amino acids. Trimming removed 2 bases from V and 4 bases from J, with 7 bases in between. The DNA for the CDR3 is TGTGCCAGCAGTTTAACAGGAGCAGATACGCAGTATTTT. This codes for CASSLTGADTQYF.

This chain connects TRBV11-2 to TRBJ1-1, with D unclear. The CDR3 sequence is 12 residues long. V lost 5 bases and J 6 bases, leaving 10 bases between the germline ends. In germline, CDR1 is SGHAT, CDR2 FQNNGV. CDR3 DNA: TGTGCCAGCAGCCGTTCCCAGTCTGAAGCTTTCTTT. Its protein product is CASSRSQSEAFF.

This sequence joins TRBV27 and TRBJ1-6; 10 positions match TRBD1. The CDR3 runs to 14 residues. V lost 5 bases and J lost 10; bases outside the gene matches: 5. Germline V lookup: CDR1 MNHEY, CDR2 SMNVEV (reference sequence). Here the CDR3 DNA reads TGTGCCAGCAGTCCAGGGACAGGGGAGTCACCCCTCCACTTT. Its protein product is CASSPGTGESPLHF.

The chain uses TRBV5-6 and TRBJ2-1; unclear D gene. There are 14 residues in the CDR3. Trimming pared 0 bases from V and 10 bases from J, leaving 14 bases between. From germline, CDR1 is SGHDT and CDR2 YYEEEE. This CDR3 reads CASSLDGQLGEQFF. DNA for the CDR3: TGTGCCAGCAGCTTGGATGGGCAGCTCGGCGAGCAGTTCTTC. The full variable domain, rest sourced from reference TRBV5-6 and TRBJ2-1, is DAGVTQSPTHLIKTRGQQVTLRCSPKSGHDTVSWYQQALGQGPQFIFQYYEEEERQRGNFPDRFSGHQFPNYSSELNVNALLLGDSALYLCASSLDGQLGEQFFGPGTRLTVL.

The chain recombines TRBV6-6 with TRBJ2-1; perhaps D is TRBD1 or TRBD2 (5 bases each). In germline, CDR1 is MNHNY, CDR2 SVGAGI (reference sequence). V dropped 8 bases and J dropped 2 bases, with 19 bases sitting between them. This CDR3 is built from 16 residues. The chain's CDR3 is CASATRDGGTYNEQFF. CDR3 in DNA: TGTGCCAGCGCCACCCGGGACGGAGGAACCTACAATGAGCAGTTCTTC.

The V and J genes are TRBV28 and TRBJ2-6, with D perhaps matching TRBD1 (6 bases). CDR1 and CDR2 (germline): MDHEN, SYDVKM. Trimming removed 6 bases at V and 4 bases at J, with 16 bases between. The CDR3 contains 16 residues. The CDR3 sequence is CASRLTSGAGANVLTF. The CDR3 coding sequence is TGTGCCAGCAGGCTGACGTCAGGGGCGGGGGCCAACGTCCTGACTTTC.

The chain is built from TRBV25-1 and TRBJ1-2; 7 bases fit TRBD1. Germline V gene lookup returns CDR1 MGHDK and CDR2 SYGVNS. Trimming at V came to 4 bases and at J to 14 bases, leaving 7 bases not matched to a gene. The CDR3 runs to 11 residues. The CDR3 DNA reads TGTGCCAGCAGTGGTACAGGGGCTCAAACCTTC. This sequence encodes CASSGTGAQTF.

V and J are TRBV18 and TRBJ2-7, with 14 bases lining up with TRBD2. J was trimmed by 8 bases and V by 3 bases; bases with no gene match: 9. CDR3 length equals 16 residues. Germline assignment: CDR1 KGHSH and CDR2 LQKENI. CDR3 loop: CASSPGTSGSLGQQYF. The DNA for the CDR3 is TGTGCCAGCTCACCCGGGACTAGCGGGAGTCTAGGGCAGCAGTACTTC.